The present entry profiles one TCR beta chain with its context. The sample belongs to a study of T cell changes during pregnancy in multiple sclerosis. V lost 6 bases and J 9 bases, leaving 21 bases between the germline ends. The CDR3 covers 15 residues. Germline CDR1 and CDR2: ENHRY and SYGVKD. Generated by immunoSEQ multiplex PCR, the TCRdb table keeps only in-frame clones and is missing some. The sample holds around 62,000 clones; about 91% are singletons and the top ten take about 0.76%. The J gene is TRBJ2-4, the V gene TRBV10-3; a weak D match, TRBD2 (6 bases). The starting material was CD4+ T cells from peripheral blood mononuclear cells, obtained in the first trimester of pregnancy. This receptor was identified in a female donor with multiple sclerosis, enrolled in a pregnancy study. The CDR3 reads CAISPSVGGPGIQYF. The CDR3 DNA is TGTGCCATCAGCCCCTCGGTGGGGGGTCCAGGCATTCAGTACTTC.